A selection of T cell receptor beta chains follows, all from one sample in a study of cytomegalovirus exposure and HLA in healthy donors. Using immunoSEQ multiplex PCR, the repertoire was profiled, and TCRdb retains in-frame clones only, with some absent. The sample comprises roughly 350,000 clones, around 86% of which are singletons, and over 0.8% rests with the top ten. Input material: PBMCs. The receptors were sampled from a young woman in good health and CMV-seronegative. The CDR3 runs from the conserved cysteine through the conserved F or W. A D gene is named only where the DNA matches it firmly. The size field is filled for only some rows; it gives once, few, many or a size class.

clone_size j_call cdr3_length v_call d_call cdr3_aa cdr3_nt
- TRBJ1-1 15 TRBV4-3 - CASSQVWQAPTEAFF TGCGCCAGCAGCCAAGTGTGGCAGGCCCCCACTGAAGCTTTCTTT
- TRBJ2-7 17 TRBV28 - CASTLSGGGGHRYEQYF TGTGCCAGCACATTATCCGGGGGAGGTGGTCATAGGTACGAGCAGTACTTC
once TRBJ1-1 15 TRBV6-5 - CASSDLTGGNTEAFF TGTGCCAGCAGCGATCTGACGGGGGGGAACACTGAAGCTTTCTTT
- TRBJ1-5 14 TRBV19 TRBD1 CASGTEFSNQPQHF TGTGCCAGCGGGACAGAATTTTCCAATCAGCCCCAGCATTTT
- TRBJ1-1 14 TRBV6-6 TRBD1 CASSLRQGKTEAFF TGTGCCAGCAGTTTAAGACAGGGTAAGACTGAAGCTTTCTTT
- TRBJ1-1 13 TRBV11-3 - CASSARTASEAFF TGTGCCAGCAGCGCAAGGACAGCCTCTGAAGCTTTCTTT
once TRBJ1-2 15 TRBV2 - CASSEGDTRNYGYTF TGTGCCAGCAGTGAAGGGGACACTAGAAACTATGGCTACACCTTC
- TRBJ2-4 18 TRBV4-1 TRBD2 CASSQTISGTGAKNIQYF TGCGCCAGCAGCCAAACTATCAGCGGGACCGGGGCCAAAAACATTCAGTACTTC
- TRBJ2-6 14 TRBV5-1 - CASTRGTGANVLTF TGCGCCAGCACACGAGGGACTGGGGCCAACGTCCTGACTTTC
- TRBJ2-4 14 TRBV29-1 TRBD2 CSVEPSGRANIQYF TGCAGCGTTGAGCCTAGCGGGAGGGCAAACATTCAGTACTTC